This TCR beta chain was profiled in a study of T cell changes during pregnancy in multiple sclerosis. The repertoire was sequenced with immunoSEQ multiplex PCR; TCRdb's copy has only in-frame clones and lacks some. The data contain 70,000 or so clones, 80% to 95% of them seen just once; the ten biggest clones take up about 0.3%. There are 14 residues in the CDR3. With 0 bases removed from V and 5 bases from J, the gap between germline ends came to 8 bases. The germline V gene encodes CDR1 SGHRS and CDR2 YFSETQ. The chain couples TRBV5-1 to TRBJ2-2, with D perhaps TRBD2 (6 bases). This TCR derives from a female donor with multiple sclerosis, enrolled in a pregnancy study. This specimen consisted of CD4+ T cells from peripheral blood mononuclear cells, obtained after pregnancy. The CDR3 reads CASSLGTTTGELFF. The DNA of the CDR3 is TGCGCCAGCAGCTTGGGGACTACTACCGGGGAGCTGTTTTTT.